This T cell receptor beta chain was found in a study of cytomegalovirus exposure and HLA in healthy donors (dated by TCRdb to 2017 to 2019). Regarding the complete study: An earlier analysis of fewer than 750 of the donors reported over 250 Gb of sequence data and around 100 million unique TCR beta sequences obtained from about 200 million T cells. An early release that covered about 640 HLA-typed donors contained around 330 gigabases of sequencing data and tens of millions of unique TCR sequences. The genetic ancestry cluster associated with self-reported Caucasian donors included 81% of the 350 to 500 genotyped donors. The study aimed to test whether signatures of past pathogen exposure could be identified by cataloging public T cell receptors. The T cell repertoires of under 700 subjects were profiled by immunosequencing and related to cytomegalovirus serostatus. Along with the approximately 620-subject first cohort, a separate validation cohort of roughly 110 different subjects was used. High-throughput TCR immunosequencing, statistical association of individual TCRs with disease status, and machine learning were combined to predict cytomegalovirus infection status. In a later analysis, previously published TCR beta repertoires from some 640 donors were re-analyzed and high-resolution HLA genotyping was added so that TCR occurrence patterns could be studied. Rather than drawing on any new phenotypic data, the later analysis identified candidate immune exposures from TCR beta sequences and the way those sequences occurred across donors. In an earlier analysis of 550 to 700 of the donors, high-throughput TCR beta sequencing was used to judge whether each TCR beta V gene segment behaved as functional or pseudogenic. Donor age, sex, ethnicity and CMV serostatus were collected together with the repertoire data. Genome-wide SNP genotypes for about 60% of the 666 donors were used in a later genetic analysis, which treated that subset as a discovery cohort. All discovery cohort repertoires had been generated using a single sequencing platform. Class I and class II HLA loci were covered by the typing at four-digit resolution. The number of typed donors differed by locus: about 620-640 for A, B, C, DRB1 and DQB1; 522 for DQA1; around 580 for DPA1; and about 450 for DPB1. About five DR-DQ haplotypes were treated as single units for association and clustering because of strong linkage in the cohort. Across 398 genotyped donors of the cohort, an average of about 240,000 unique TCR beta nucleotide sequences per donor were sequenced, and 15% to 20% of those sequences were non-productive.

CDR1 and CDR2, looked up from the germline V gene (reference sequence), are SGHNT and YYREEE. V is pared back by 5 bases and J by 0 bases, with 14 bases lying between the germline termini. The CDR3 measures 15 amino acids from cysteine to phenylalanine. Just CDR3 DNA is preserved here, 45 bases in frame from base 1. The cohort consisted of more than 650 healthy bone marrow donors. At the time of sampling, all cohort members were nominally healthy, though unrecorded immune exposures were likely present. The donor was CMV seronegative and belonged to the group of over 300 seronegative cohort members. Each donor provided a peripheral blood sample, and peripheral blood mononuclear cells were used for TCR beta sequencing. Genomic DNA was extracted from the blood cell samples with the Qiagen DNeasy Blood Extraction Kit. On this clone itself: What antigen it recognizes has not been identified. The record has no base qualities; no much larger clone is one base away.

The library was built by means of the immunoSEQ multiplex PCR assay. For the multiplex PCR, a mixture combining 60 forward primers for TCR Vbeta segments and 13 reverse primers for TCR Jbeta segments was used. Amplification of the CDR3 region of rearranged TCR beta genes was performed with a multiplex PCR assay on genomic DNA. The amplified TCR beta libraries were sequenced on the Illumina HiSeq System as 87-base-pair reads. On the authors' methods: Across the 670 or so repertoires, a later analysis counted 80 million or so unique TCR beta chains, 8.5 million to 12 million of which were shared by at least two donors. A nearest-neighbor algorithm error-corrected the raw reads and collapsed the reads into unique sequences, merging closely related sequences to remove PCR and sequencing errors. CDR3 sequences were aligned to IMGT reference sequences to assign V, D and J gene segments. Each retained sequence needed at least a six-nucleotide match to both a V gene segment and a J gene segment. Rearrangements were classified as productive when the CDR3 lacked stop codons and remained in frame with V and J, and all other rearrangements were classified as non-productive. CDR3 was defined according to IMGT convention as the region running from the second conserved V-encoded cysteine to the conserved J-encoded phenylalanine. Sequences without an unambiguous match to a single V gene segment were excluded from the earlier analysis of over 500 of the donors. In an earlier analysis of approximately 590 of the donors, a V segment was called functional when productive rearrangements were above 56.7%, and segregating when the standard deviation between donors exceeded 5%. To diagnose cytomegalovirus status from the catalog of TCR beta chain sequences, a statistical classification framework was built. In a later analysis, TCR nucleotide sequences were compared against IMGT/GENE-DB human TR gene sequences so that V and J genes could be assigned. Using the TCRdist pipeline, a later analysis assigned CDR3 sequences along with most-parsimonious VDJ recombination scenarios. In a later analysis, each TCR beta chain was defined by its CDR3 amino acid sequence together with its V-gene family, and reads without a unique V-gene family were excluded. A later analysis removed 600 or so highly shared, low-generation-probability nucleotide sequences to deal with suspected cross-contamination and a sequencing artifact. In a later analysis, a clonal expansion index was calculated for each public chain from normalized within-repertoire ranks of inferred template counts. A later analysis computed generation probabilities with a VDJ recombination model fitted to out-of-frame rearrangements, and checked the results against IGoR. In a later analysis, hypergeometric tests were used to score TCR-TCR, TCR-HLA and TCR-CMV co-occurrence, with a repertoire-size bias correction applied to TCR pairs. In a later analysis, false discovery rates were estimated by permuting HLA or CMV assignments 20 times. A later analysis grouped co-occurring TCRs with DBSCAN, adding TCRdist sequence similarity when clustering within HLA-allele-positive subsets. Co-occurrence clustering excluded repertoires with fewer than 30,000 or more than 120,000 public chains, plus five with anomalous nucleotide sharing. Imported from immuneACCESS, the table was reduced by TCRdb to in-frame sequences with V and J called. These copies leave out some clones; in studies compared against another copy, an unresolved V gene accounts for under half, and the cause of the remainder is not known. That table supplies the V and J calls and clone size; D and trimming were determined from the DNA. This sample lists 99,000 or so clones; around 80% were detected once. Together, the top ten hold about 6% of the sample.

Findings and caveats that apply to the study as a whole: Most CMV-associated TCR beta chains appeared to be HLA-restricted in a later analysis, and the HLA associations seemed to be driven largely by CMV exposure. Most TCR sequences were seen in very few donors, while some public TCRs were found in many individuals. Three of the identified cytomegalovirus-associated TCR beta chains were confirmed in vitro to be specific for cytomegalovirus antigens. In the study, 150 to 200 TCR beta chains were listed as associated with cytomegalovirus. Immune exposure information for the cohort was limited to CMV serostatus. According to a later analysis, parvovirus B19, influenza, CMV and Epstein-Barr virus appeared linked to several top co-occurrence clusters. Because HLA typing was unavailable for some donors at each locus, only the typed subset was used in association tests. V-gene and J-gene trimming of TCR beta chains was associated with a missense DCLRE1C variant in a later genetic analysis, and the association was replicated in an independent cohort. It was suggested by the authors that the approach could potentially be generalized to other disease states and immunological phenotypes. Some IMGT-functional V segments, including TRBV6-2 and TRBV6-3, could not be told apart with the 87-base-pair reads, so those segments were excluded. In a later analysis, HLA-associated TCR beta chains showed more clonal expansion and lower generation probabilities than non-associated chains that were equally common. Presence/absence analyses assumed roughly uniform sequencing depth across donors, an assumption that may not hold. A later analysis found that TCR association rates varied across HLA loci, with DRB1 alleles showing the most associated TCRs and HLA-C alleles the fewest. The cohort was sequenced for TCR beta chains only, and without alpha or paired-chain data the features that could be detected were limited. The classifier was reported to diagnose cytomegalovirus status with high specificity and sensitivity in both the original cohort and the validation cohort. Because counts were too low, more than 15 rarely observed V segments, including chromosome 9 orphons, were left out of the earlier analysis of a few hundred of the donors. Compared with the approximately 670-donor mean, donors in an Asian-associated ancestry cluster had fewer N-insertions in productive TCRs, according to a later genetic analysis. A further reported finding was that TCR beta sequences accurately predicted the HLA-A and HLA-B alleles for most subjects in the first cohort. In an earlier analysis of 587 of the donors, most TCR beta V segments appeared in productive rearrangements about 90% or about 30% of the time, broadly matching IMGT annotations. Specific HLA alleles were associated with 15,000 to 20,000 TCR beta sequences at a false discovery rate of 0.05 in a later analysis. A cluster of highly shared sequence variants was judged likely to represent a technical artifact of the sequencing pipeline. When HLA alleles, especially DR and DQ, strongly co-occurred, attributing TCR associations to individual alleles was difficult. Correlated functional status among segregating V segments might reflect linkage disequilibrium, but an unknown experimental factor could not be ruled out.

This clonotype was sampled from a male donor in good health and CMV-seronegative. Sequenced material: PBMCs. The sequence links TRBV5-4 to TRBJ1-1; TRBD1 is possibly the D segment (6 matching bases). The sequenced DNA: TGTGCCAGCAGACCCGGGACAAACATGAACACTGAAGCTTTCTTT. This encodes CASRPGTNMNTEAFF. Beyond the CDR3, the reference TRBV5-4 and TRBJ1-1 genes provide the residues; the full variable domain reads: ETGVTQSPTHLIKTRGQQVTLRCSSQSGHNTVSWYQQALGQGPQFIFQYYREEENGRGNFPPRFSGLQFPNYSSELNVNALELDDSALYLCASRPGTNMNTEAFFGQGTRLTVV.